These T cell receptor beta chains were read from a single sample in a study of blood T cell repertoires in COVID-19. Profiled with immunoSEQ multiplex PCR; TCRdb holds only in-frame clones, not every one. The profile shows 260,000 or so clones, around 83% of them singletons. The sample consisted of peripheral blood. The receptor source for this set is an elderly man with acute or convalescent COVID-19. CDR3s include the opening cysteine and the closing phenylalanine or tryptophan. The order of the fields is D gene, J gene, clone size, V gene, CDR3 DNA, CDR3 protein. A D gene is named only where the DNA matches it firmly. Rows give clone size only sometimes, using once, few, many, or a class for an expanded clone.

d_call: TRBD2
j_call: TRBJ2-3
clone_size: -
v_call: TRBV13
cdr3_nt: TGTGCCAGCAGCTTGGGTGGGACAGCGGGAGGGCCCGGTAGCACAGATACGCAGTATTTT
cdr3_aa: CASSLGGTAGGPGSTDTQYF

d_call: -
j_call: TRBJ2-1
clone_size: -
v_call: TRBV11-2
cdr3_nt: TGTGCCAGCAGCTTAGAGGGGGGCTCCTACAATGAGCAGTTCTTC
cdr3_aa: CASSLEGGSYNEQFF

d_call: TRBD2
j_call: TRBJ2-3
clone_size: -
v_call: TRBV5-1
cdr3_nt: TGCGCCAGCAGCTTGGATGGTCTAGCGGGATCAGATACGCAGTATTTT
cdr3_aa: CASSLDGLAGSDTQYF

d_call: TRBD2
j_call: TRBJ2-1
clone_size: -
v_call: TRBV6-5
cdr3_nt: TGTGCCAGCCGAATGACTAGCGGCGACCACCTGATGTTCTTC
cdr3_aa: CASRMTSGDHLMFF

d_call: -
j_call: TRBJ1-4
clone_size: once
v_call: TRBV7-8
cdr3_nt: TGTGCCAGCAGCCCCCTCCAGGCCCGGGGTAATGAAAAACTGTTTTTT
cdr3_aa: CASSPLQARGNEKLFF

d_call: -
j_call: TRBJ2-7
clone_size: once
v_call: TRBV15
cdr3_nt: TGTGCCACCAGCGTCCGGACAGGGGAAACCGGGACTAGCGAATTTTACGAGCAGTACTTC
cdr3_aa: CATSVRTGETGTSEFYEQYF

d_call: -
j_call: TRBJ2-3
clone_size: -
v_call: TRBV27
cdr3_nt: TGTGCCAGCAGTTTAGGCGGAGCGGGTTTGCAGTATTTT
cdr3_aa: CASSLGGAGLQYF

d_call: -
j_call: TRBJ1-5
clone_size: -
v_call: TRBV19
cdr3_nt: TGTGCCAGTAGCGGACAGTTCAATCAGCCCCAGCATTTT
cdr3_aa: CASSGQFNQPQHF

d_call: TRBD1
j_call: TRBJ1-2
clone_size: once
v_call: TRBV27
cdr3_nt: TGTGCCAGCAGTTTATCGGTACAGGGGGGCTATGGCTACACCTTC
cdr3_aa: CASSLSVQGGYGYTF

d_call: TRBD1
j_call: TRBJ2-7
clone_size: -
v_call: TRBV10-3
cdr3_nt: TGTGCCATCAGTGGTCAGCCAGAGACAGGGTCAGGCTACGAGCAGTACTTC
cdr3_aa: CAISGQPETGSGYEQYF

d_call: -
j_call: TRBJ2-5
clone_size: few
v_call: TRBV7-9
cdr3_nt: TGTGCCAGCAGCTTTGGTGCCAGCGACGAGACCCAGTACTTC
cdr3_aa: CASSFGASDETQYF

d_call: -
j_call: TRBJ1-2
clone_size: few
v_call: TRBV9
cdr3_nt: TGTGCCAGCAGCGTCGCGGAAAGCTATGGCTACACCTTC
cdr3_aa: CASSVAESYGYTF

d_call: TRBD1
j_call: TRBJ2-7
clone_size: -
v_call: TRBV27
cdr3_nt: TGTGCCAGCAGTTCGACAGGGGACATCTCCTACGAGCAGTACTTC
cdr3_aa: CASSSTGDISYEQYF